Sequencing of this T cell receptor beta chain was carried out in a study of vaccination effects on CD4 cells after COVID-19. Overall study: After the second dose, samples were taken at median day 72.

On this clone: The antigen is not known.

Viral peptide pool expansion of antigen-specific CD4+ T cells preceded sequencing in the ViraFEST assay. Culture proceeded for nine to eleven days, and CD4+ T cells were then isolated. All study participants received two doses of BNT162b2 or mRNA-1273 vaccine. Some clones are missing from TCRdb's copy, which holds only in-frame ones; the method was immunoSEQ multiplex PCR. The sample lists tens of thousands of clones; about four fifths were seen once. Losses at the gene ends were 7 bases for V and 4 bases for J; bases not matched to a gene: 7. Per the germline V gene, CDR1 is SGHNT and CDR2 is YYREEE (reference sequence). The length of the CDR3 is 14 residues.

The sequencing used CD4+ T cells from PBMCs cultured with HCoV-OC43 spike peptides, collected after COVID-19 vaccination. Noted subset: HCoV-OC43 spike overlapping peptide pool stimulation. The gene calls are TRBV5-4 and TRBJ1-5, with 8 bases lining up with TRBD1. The clonotype comes from a human donor who received a COVID-19 vaccine. The CDR3 here is CASGNDRGNQPQHF. In nucleotides, the CDR3 is TGTGCCAGCGGAAATGACAGGGGAAATCAGCCCCAGCATTTT.